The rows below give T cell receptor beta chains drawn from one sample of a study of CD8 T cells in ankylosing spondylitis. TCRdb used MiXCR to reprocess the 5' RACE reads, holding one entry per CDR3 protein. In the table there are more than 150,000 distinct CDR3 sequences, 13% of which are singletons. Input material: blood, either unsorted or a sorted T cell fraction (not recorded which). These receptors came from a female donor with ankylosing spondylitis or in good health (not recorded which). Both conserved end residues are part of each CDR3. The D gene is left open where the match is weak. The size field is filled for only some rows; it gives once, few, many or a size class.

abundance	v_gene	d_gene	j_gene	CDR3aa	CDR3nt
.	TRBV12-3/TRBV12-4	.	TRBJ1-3	CASIGQRSGNTIYF	TGTGCCAGCATCGGACAGAGGTCTGGAAACACCATATATTTT
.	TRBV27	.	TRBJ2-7	CASSPRGAGSSYEQYF	TGTGCCAGCAGTCCGCGTGGGGCGGGCTCCTCCTACGAGCAGTACTTC
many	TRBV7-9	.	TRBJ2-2	CASSRPSIAGGELFF	TGTGCCAGCAGCCGTCCTAGTATCGCAGGCGGGGAGCTGTTTTTT
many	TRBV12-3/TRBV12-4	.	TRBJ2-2	CASSIYGSRNTGELFF	TGTGCCAGCAGTATATATGGGAGTCGCAACACCGGGGAGCTGTTTTTT
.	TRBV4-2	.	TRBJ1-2	CASSQDWRTDYYGYTF	TGTGCCAGCAGCCAAGATTGGAGGACCGACTACTATGGCTACACCTTC
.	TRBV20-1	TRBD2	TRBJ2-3	CCARPGLAGARVDTQYF	TGCTGTGCTAGACCGGGACTAGCGGGAGCGAGGGTAGATACGCAGTATTTT
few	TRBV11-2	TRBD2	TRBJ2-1	CASSNSGRRLYEQFF	TGTGCCAGCAGCAACAGCGGGAGACGGTTGTATGAGCAGTTCTTC
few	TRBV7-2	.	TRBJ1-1	CASSLATRVRPEAFF	TGTGCCAGCAGCTTAGCGACCCGGGTTCGTCCTGAAGCTTTCTTT
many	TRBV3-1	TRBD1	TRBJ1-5	CASSQGFDRGRDQPQHF	TGTGCCAGCAGCCAAGGATTCGACAGGGGGCGAGACCAGCCCCAGCATTTT
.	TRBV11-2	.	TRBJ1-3	CASSLDPGRASGNTIYF	TGTGCCAGCAGCTTAGATCCGGGCAGGGCCTCTGGAAACACCATATATTTT
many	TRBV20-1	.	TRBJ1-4	CSARDRVSNEKLFF	TGCAGTGCTAGAGACAGGGTGTCTAATGAAAAACTGTTTTTT
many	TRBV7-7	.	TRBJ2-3	CASSSSISTDTQYF	TGTGCCAGCAGCTCAAGTATTAGCACAGATACGCAGTATTTT
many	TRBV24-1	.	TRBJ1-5	CATSGWGNQPQHF	TGTGCCACCAGTGGATGGGGGAATCAGCCCCAGCATTTT
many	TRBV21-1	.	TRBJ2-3	CASSTPLQGKGTDTQYF	TGTGCCAGCAGCACTCCTTTACAGGGGAAAGGCACAGATACGCAGTATTTT
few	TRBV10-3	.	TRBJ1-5	CAISPGSGQPQHF	TGTGCCATCAGTCCTGGATCCGGGCAGCCCCAGCATTTT